A selection of T cell receptor beta chains follows, all from one sample in a study of cytomegalovirus exposure and HLA in healthy donors. Clones were sequenced by immunoSEQ multiplex PCR, and TCRdb holds only the in-frame ones, with some missing. The sample includes around 150,000 clones, roughly 84% seen only once; the top ten take roughly 10%. The sequenced sample was PBMCs. The receptors stem from a man aged 25-45 years in good health and CMV-seropositive. Both conserved end residues are part of each CDR3. Fields, in order: V gene, D gene, J gene, clone size, CDR3 DNA, CDR3 protein. A D gene is named only where the DNA matches it firmly. Expanded clones get a size class; other rows say once, few or many, or leave the size out.

>TRBV10-3|TRBD1|TRBJ2-3|.
TGTGCCATCAACCAGGGGGCAGGTGGCGGGGATACGCAGTATTTT
CAINQGAGGGDTQYF
>TRBV7-3|TRBD2|TRBJ2-1|.
TGTGCCAGCAGCTACGGGACTAGCGGGATGGGGGGTGAGCAGTTCTTC
CASSYGTSGMGGEQFF
>TRBV19|TRBD1|TRBJ1-2|.
TGTGCCAGTGGAGAGACAGGGTCTGTTAATGGCTACACCTTC
CASGETGSVNGYTF
>TRBV5-8|TRBD1|TRBJ2-7|few
TGTGCCAGCCGCGACCTAGGACAGGGGATCTACGAGCAGTACTTC
CASRDLGQGIYEQYF
>TRBV28|.|TRBJ1-2|.
TGTGCCAGCAGTTTAGGGGGGAGGGGGAACTATGGCTACACCTTC
CASSLGGRGNYGYTF
>TRBV9|TRBD1|TRBJ1-6|.
TGTGCCAGCAGCGTAGCTCAGGGGGACAATTCACCCCTCCACTTT
CASSVAQGDNSPLHF
>TRBV15|.|TRBJ2-7|.
TGTGCCACCAGCAGAGCCGGGGGTGAGCAGTACTTC
CATSRAGGEQYF
>TRBV30|.|TRBJ1-1|.
TGTGCCTGGAGTGCAAACCGGGTCTACACTGAAGCTTTCTTT
CAWSANRVYTEAFF
>TRBV30|.|TRBJ1-2|few
TGTGCCTGGAGTGCCTCTTATGGCTACACCTTC
CAWSASYGYTF
>TRBV7-9|TRBD2|TRBJ2-1|.
TGTGCCAGCAGCTTAGGATCCAGCGGGGGGCACAATGAGCAGTTCTTC
CASSLGSSGGHNEQFF
>TRBV5-4|TRBD2|TRBJ2-1|.
TGTGCCAGCAGCTTAGAGCGGGGGACGTACAATGAGCAGTTCTTC
CASSLERGTYNEQFF
>TRBV11-3|TRBD1|TRBJ2-5|.
TGTGCCAGCAGCACCCGGACAGGGGCGCAGGAGACCCAGTACTTC
CASSTRTGAQETQYF
>TRBV9|.|TRBJ2-2|few
TGTGCCAGCAGCGTAGCGAGTACCGGGGAGCTGTTTTTT
CASSVASTGELFF
>TRBV28|.|TRBJ1-2|.
TGTGCCAGCAGTTCGGGTAGGGGATACGGCTACACCTTC
CASSSGRGYGYTF
>TRBV20-1|.|TRBJ2-5|.
TGCAGTGCCGGAGAGGATGAGACCCAGTACTTC
CSAGEDETQYF
>TRBV30|.|TRBJ1-5|once
TGTGCCTGGAGGGGCGTCGGGGGCAATCAGCCCCAGCATTTT
CAWRGVGGNQPQHF
>TRBV10-3|.|TRBJ2-5|.
TGTGCCATCACATCCGGCAGGGATGAGACCCAGTACTTC
CAITSGRDETQYF
>TRBV27|TRBD1|TRBJ1-1|.
TGTGCCAGCAGCCTCAACAGGGGGAACACTGAAGCTTTCTTT
CASSLNRGNTEAFF
>TRBV7-3|TRBD1|TRBJ2-1|few
TGTGCCAGCAGCTCCGGGACAGGGGGCTACAATGAGCAGTTCTTC
CASSSGTGGYNEQFF
>TRBV6-5|.|TRBJ1-5|.
TGTGCCACTTCCCCGGGAGGTCGGAATCAGCCCCAGCATTTT
CATSPGGRNQPQHF
>TRBV19|TRBD2|TRBJ2-1|.
TGTGCCAGTAGTATGGTGTGGCGGGAGATTGGCAATGAGCAGTTCTTC
CASSMVWREIGNEQFF
>TRBV28|TRBD2|TRBJ2-2|.
TGTGCCAGCAGTTTATCGCATAGCGGGAGGACCGGGGAGCTGTTTTTT
CASSLSHSGRTGELFF
>TRBV9|TRBD1|TRBJ2-1|.
TGTGCCAGCAGCGCCCCGGACAGGGGACCGGGGAATGAGCAGTTCTTC
CASSAPDRGPGNEQFF
>TRBV13|.|TRBJ1-2|.
TGTGCCAGCAGCGAAACAGGTGACTATGGCTACACCTTC
CASSETGDYGYTF
>TRBV10-3|.|TRBJ2-2|.
TGTGCCATCAGTGAGTCGCGGGGTGAGGCCGGGGAGCTGTTTTTT
CAISESRGEAGELFF
>TRBV5-6|TRBD1|TRBJ1-1|.
TGTGCCAGCAGCTTGAGGACAGGGGTGAACACTGAAGCTTTCTTT
CASSLRTGVNTEAFF
>TRBV19|TRBD1|TRBJ2-5|.
TGTGCCAGTAGTACCCCCGGGACAGGTGGCGGAGAGACCCAGTACTTC
CASSTPGTGGGETQYF
>TRBV6-5|.|TRBJ1-1|.
TGTGCCAGCAGACCCCACGACGCGGCCACTGAAGCTTTCTTT
CASRPHDAATEAFF
>TRBV5-6|.|TRBJ1-5|.
TGTGCCAGCAGCTTCGGGGGAAGCAATCAGCCCCAGCATTTT
CASSFGGSNQPQHF
>TRBV27|TRBD1|TRBJ1-2|.
TGTGCCAGCAGTCTTTCGGGACAGGGATATGGCTACACCTTC
CASSLSGQGYGYTF
>TRBV19|.|TRBJ1-5|.
TGTGCCAGTACCGAGAGTGATCAGCCCCAGCATTTT
CASTESDQPQHF
>TRBV7-2|TRBD1|TRBJ2-1|.
TGTGCCAGCAGCTCCGGGACAGGGAGAGATGAGCAGTTCTTC
CASSSGTGRDEQFF
>TRBV11-2|TRBD1|TRBJ2-7|.
TGTGCCAGCAGCAAGATAGGGGGCCGGGCTGGGTCCTACGAGCAGTACTTC
CASSKIGGRAGSYEQYF